This T cell receptor beta chain originates from a study of kidney transplant recipient with SARS-CoV-2 infection. Germline CDR1 DFQATT, CDR2 SNEGSKA (reference sequence). The CDR3 runs 12 residues. V was clipped by 7 bases and J by 3 bases, with 12 bases between them. This clonotype has a count of ten or more. MiXCR, run by TCRdb on the reads, gives a single entry per CDR3 protein. The repertoire consists of about 240,000 distinct CDR3 sequences, with 29% occurring once and the leading ten covering roughly 7%. The chain is built from TRBV20-1 and TRBJ2-5, with D perhaps matching TRBD1 (6 bases). This clonotype was obtained from a male patient between 25 and 39 years old who had COVID-19 and was a kidney transplant recipient. Some of these T cells may belong to the graft donor. The input for sequencing was a blood sample, taken at baseline and between days 110 and 120 from a kidney transplant recipient. This chain's CDR3 is CSVYRVKETQYF. The CDR3 DNA is TGCAGTGTTTACAGGGTGAAAGAGACCCAGTACTTC.